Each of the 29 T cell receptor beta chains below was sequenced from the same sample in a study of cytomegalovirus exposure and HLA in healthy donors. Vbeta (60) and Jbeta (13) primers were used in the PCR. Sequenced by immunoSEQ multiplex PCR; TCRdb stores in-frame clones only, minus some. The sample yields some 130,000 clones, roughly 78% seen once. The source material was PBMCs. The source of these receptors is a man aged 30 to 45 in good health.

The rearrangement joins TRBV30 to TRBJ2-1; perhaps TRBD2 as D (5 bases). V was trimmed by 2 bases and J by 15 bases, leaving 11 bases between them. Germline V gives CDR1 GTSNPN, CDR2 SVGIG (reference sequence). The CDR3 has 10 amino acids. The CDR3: CAWSNRRRFF. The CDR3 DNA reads TGTGCCTGGAGTAACCGGAGGCGGTTCTTC.

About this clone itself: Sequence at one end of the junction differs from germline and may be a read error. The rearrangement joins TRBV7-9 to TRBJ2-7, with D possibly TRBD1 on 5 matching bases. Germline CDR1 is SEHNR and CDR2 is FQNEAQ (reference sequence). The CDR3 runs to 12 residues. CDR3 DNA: TGTTCCAGCAGCTCACAGGCCTACGAGCAGTACTTT. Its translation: CSSSSQAYEQYF.

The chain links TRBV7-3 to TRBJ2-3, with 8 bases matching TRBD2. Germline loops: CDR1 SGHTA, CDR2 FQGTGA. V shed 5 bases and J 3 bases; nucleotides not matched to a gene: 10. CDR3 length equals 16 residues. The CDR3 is CASSPSAGEVTDTQYF. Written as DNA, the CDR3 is TGTGCCAGCAGCCCCTCAGCGGGAGAAGTGACAGATACGCAGTATTTT.

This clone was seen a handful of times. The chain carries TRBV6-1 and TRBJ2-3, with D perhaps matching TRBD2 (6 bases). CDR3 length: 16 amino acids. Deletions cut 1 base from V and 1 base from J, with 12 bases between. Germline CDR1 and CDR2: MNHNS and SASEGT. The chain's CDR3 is CASSEGPGEGTDTQYF. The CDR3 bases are TGTGCCAGCAGTGAAGGACCGGGAGAGGGCACAGATACGCAGTATTTT.

The CDR3 nucleotides read TGCGCCAGCAGCCAAGCTGTATCCAACTATGGCTACACCTTC. Translation: CASSQAVSNYGYTF. The J gene is TRBJ1-2, the V gene TRBV4-3, with D unclear. CDR1 and CDR2 from the germline V gene are LGHNA and YSLEER. The CDR3 totals 14 residues. Between the trimmed V and J ends, which lost 1 base and 2 bases, there was a span of 8 bases.

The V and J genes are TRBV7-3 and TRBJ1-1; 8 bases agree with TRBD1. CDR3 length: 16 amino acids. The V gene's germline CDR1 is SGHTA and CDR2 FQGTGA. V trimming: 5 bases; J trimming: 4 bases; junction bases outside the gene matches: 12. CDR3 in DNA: TGTGCCAGCAGCCCCCAAGGGCCAGGACAGGGCACTGAAGCTTTCTTT. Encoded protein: CASSPQGPGQGTEAFF.

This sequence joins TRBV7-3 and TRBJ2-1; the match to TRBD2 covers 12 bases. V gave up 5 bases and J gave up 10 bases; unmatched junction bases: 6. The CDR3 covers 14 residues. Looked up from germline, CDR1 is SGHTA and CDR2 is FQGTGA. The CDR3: CASSEQGTSGEQFF. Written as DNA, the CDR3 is TGTGCCAGCAGCGAACAAGGGACTAGCGGGGAGCAGTTCTTC.

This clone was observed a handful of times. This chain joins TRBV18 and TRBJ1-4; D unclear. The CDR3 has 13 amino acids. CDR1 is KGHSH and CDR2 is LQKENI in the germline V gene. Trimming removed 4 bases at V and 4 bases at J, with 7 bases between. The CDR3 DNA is TGTGCCAGCTCACTTGGGAGTAATGAAAAACTGTTTTTT. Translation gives CASSLGSNEKLFF.

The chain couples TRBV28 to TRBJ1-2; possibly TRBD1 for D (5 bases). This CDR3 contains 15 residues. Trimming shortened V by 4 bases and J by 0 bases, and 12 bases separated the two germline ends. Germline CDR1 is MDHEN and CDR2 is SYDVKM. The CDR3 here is CASSYGGGTNYGYTF. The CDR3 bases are TGTGCCAGCAGTTACGGGGGGGGGACTAACTATGGCTACACCTTC.

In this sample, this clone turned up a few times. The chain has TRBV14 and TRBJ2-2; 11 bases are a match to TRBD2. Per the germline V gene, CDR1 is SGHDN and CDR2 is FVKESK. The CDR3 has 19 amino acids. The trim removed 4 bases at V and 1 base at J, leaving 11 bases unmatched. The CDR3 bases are TGTGCCAGCAGCCCCCAGCCCTTTACTAGCGGGAGGAACACCGGGGAGCTGTTTTTT. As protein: CASSPQPFTSGRNTGELFF.

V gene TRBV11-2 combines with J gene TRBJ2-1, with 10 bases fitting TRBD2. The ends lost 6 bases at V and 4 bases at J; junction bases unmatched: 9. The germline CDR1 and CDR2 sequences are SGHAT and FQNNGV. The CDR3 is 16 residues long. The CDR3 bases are TGTGCCAGCAGTATTCTAGCGGGAGCCCCTTACAATGAGCAGTTCTTC. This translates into CASSILAGAPYNEQFF.

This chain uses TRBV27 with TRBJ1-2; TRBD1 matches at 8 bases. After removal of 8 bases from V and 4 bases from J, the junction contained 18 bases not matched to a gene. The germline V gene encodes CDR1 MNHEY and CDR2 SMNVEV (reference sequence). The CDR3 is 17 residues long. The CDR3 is CASRLWTGRDAGYGYTF. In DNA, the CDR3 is TGTGCCAGCCGATTATGGACAGGGAGGGACGCAGGCTATGGCTACACCTTC.

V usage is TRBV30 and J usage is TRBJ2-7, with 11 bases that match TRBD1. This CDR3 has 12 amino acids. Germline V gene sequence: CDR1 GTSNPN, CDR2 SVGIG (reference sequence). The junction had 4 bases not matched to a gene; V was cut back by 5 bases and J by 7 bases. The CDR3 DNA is TGTGCCTGGGGACAGGGGGCAAATGAGCAGTACTTC. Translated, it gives CAWGQGANEQYF.

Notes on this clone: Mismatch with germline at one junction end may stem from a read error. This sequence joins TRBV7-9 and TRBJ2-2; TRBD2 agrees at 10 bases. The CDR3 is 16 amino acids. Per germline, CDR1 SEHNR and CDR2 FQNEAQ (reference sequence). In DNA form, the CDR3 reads TGTTCCAGCAGCTTAAAGCGGGAGGGGAACACCGGGGAGCTGTTTTTT. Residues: CSSSLKREGNTGELFF.

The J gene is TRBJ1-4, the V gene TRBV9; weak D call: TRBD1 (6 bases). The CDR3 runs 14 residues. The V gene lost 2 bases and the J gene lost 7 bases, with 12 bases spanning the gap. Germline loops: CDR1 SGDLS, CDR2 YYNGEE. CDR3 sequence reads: CASSVGEGGEKLFF. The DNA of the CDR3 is TGTGCCAGCAGCGTGGGGGAAGGGGGTGAAAAACTGTTTTTT.

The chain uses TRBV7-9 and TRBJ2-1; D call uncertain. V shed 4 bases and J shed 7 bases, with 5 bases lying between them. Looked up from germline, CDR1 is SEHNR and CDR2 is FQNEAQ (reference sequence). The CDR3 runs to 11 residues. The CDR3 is CASSSLNEQFF. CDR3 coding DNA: TGTGCCAGCAGCTCCTTAAATGAGCAGTTCTTC.

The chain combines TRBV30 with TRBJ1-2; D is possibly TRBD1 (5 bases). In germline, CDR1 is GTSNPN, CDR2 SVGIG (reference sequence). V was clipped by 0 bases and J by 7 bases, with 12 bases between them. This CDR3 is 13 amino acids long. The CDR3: CAWSVTGSGGYTF. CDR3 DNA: TGTGCCTGGAGTGTCACAGGATCGGGTGGCTACACCTTC.

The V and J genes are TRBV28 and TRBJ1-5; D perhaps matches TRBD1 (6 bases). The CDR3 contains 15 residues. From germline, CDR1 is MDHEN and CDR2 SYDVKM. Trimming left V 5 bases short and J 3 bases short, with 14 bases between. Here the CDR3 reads CASSPPTGLNQPQHF. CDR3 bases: TGTGCCAGCAGTCCTCCGACAGGCCTCAATCAGCCCCAGCATTTT.

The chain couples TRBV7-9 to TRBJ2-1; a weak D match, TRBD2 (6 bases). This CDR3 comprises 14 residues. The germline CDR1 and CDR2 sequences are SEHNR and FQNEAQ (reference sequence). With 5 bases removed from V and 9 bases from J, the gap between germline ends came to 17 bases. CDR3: CASSDPDYGGEQFF. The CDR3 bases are TGTGCCAGCAGCGATCCGGACTACGGGGGTGAGCAGTTCTTC.

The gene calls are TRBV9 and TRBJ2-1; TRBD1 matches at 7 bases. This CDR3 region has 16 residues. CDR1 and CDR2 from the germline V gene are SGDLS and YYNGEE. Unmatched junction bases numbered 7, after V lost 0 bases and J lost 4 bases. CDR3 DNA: TGTGCCAGCAGCGTAGGAGGGGGCGCAGTATACAATGAGCAGTTCTTC. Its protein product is CASSVGGGAVYNEQFF.

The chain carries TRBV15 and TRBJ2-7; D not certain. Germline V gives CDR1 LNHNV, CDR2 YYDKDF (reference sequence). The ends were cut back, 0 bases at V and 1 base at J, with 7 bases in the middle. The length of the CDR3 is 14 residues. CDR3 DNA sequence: TGTGCCACCAGCAGAGATTCCGTGTCCTACGAGCAGTACTTC. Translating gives CATSRDSVSYEQYF.

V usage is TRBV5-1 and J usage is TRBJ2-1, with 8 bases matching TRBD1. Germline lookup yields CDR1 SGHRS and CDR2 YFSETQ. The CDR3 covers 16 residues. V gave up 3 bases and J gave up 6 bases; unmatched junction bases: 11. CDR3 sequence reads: CASSSQTGVSFNEQFF. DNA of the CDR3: TGCGCCAGCAGCTCCCAGACAGGGGTCAGCTTCAATGAGCAGTTCTTC.

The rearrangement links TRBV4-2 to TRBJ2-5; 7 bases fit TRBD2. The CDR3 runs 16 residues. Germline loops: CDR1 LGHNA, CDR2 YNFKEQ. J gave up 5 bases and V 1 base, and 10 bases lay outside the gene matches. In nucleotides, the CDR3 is TGTGCCAGCAGCCAAGCTCGCGGGGGTACTTGGGAGACCCAGTACTTC. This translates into CASSQARGGTWETQYF.

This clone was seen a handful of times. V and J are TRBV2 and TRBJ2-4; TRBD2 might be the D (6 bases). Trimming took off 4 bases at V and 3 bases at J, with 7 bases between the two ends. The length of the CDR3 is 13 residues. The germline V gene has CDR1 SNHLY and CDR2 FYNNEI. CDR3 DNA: TGTGCCAGCAGTGGGGGGGACAAAAACATTCAGTACTTC. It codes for CASSGGDKNIQYF.

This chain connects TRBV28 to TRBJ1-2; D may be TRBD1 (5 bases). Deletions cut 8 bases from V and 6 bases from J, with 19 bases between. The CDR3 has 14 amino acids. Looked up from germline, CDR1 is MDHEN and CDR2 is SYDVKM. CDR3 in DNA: TGTGCCAGCGGAGTTTATGACAGTTCGGATGGCTACACCTTC. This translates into CASGVYDSSDGYTF.

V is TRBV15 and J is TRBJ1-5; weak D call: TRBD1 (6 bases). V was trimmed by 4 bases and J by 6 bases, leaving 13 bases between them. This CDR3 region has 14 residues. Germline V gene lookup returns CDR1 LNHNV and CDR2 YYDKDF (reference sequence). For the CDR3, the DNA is TGTGCCACCAGCATTAAACAGGGCCCTCAGCCCCAGCATTTT. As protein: CATSIKQGPQPQHF.

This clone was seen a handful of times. CDR3 amino acids: CASSKGHSGNTIYF. The CDR3 region has the DNA TGTGCCAGCAGCAAAGGACACTCTGGAAACACCATATATTTT. V and J are TRBV21-1 and TRBJ1-3; TRBD1 is the table's D call and was not checked against the DNA. TRBV21-1 is a known pseudogene. This CDR3 has 14 amino acids.

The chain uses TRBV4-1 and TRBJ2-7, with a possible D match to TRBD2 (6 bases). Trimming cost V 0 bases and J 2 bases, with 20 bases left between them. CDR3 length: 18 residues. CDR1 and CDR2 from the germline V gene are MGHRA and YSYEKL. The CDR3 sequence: CASSQEGGRASDAYEQYF. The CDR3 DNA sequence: TGCGCCAGCAGCCAAGAGGGGGGACGGGCTAGCGATGCCTACGAGCAGTACTTC.

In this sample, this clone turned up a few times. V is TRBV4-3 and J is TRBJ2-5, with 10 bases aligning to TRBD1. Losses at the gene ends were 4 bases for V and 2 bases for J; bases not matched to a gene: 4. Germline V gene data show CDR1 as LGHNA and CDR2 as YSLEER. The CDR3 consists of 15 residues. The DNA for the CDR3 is TGCGCCAGCAGCCCGACGGACAGGGGGCAAGAGACCCAGTACTTC. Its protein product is CASSPTDRGQETQYF.